Below, 3 T cell receptor beta chains from the same sample are listed, as sequenced in a study of cytomegalovirus exposure and HLA in healthy donors. Researchers ran the PCR with 60 Vbeta and 13 Jbeta primers. Sequencing used immunoSEQ multiplex PCR; TCRdb keeps in-frame clones, though not all of them. The table records 82,000 or so clones, over 9.5% of them present only once. The sequencing sample was made of PBMCs. The source of these receptors is a man aged 60-69 years in good health and CMV-seropositive.

This clone occurred a few times. The chain joins TRBV5-1 to TRBJ2-2, with D tentatively TRBD2 (6 bases). The CDR3 is made up of 14 amino acids. V was pared by 4 bases and J by 5 bases, with 12 bases between. CDR1 and CDR2 from the germline V gene are SGHRS and YFSETQ. CDR3 bases: TGCGCCAGCAGCCCATCAGGAGGGACCGGGGAGCTGTTTTTT. This codes for CASSPSGGTGELFF.

There are a few counts of this clone. The chain recombines TRBV9 with TRBJ2-3, with D possibly matching TRBD2 (6 bases). The CDR3 extends over 16 amino acids. V was trimmed by 3 bases and J by 3 bases, leaving 17 bases between them. Germline assignment: CDR1 SGDLS and CDR2 YYNGEE. The CDR3 DNA is TGTGCCAGCAGCGCATCAGGAGGACTATTTACAGATACGCAGTATTTT. This translates into CASSASGGLFTDTQYF.

The table lists this clone with a few counts. This is likely an artifact of a read error, given a far larger clone one base away. It is likely a read error, because the conserved phenylalanine at the end of the CDR3 is missing. The chain employs TRBV10-3 and TRBJ1-3; D is undetermined. V lost 0 bases to trimming and J lost 3 bases, with 9 bases between them. Germline loops: CDR1 ENHRY, CDR2 SYGVKD. The length of the CDR3 is 15 residues. The CDR3: CAISESGGIGNTIYL. The DNA for the CDR3 is TGTGCCATCAGTGAGTCAGGCGGAATTGGAAACACCATATATTTG.